This T cell receptor (beta chain) was observed in a study of beta chain features in type 1 diabetes. V lost 5 bases, J lost 0 bases, and 7 bases lay in between. Germline V CDR1 and CDR2: MNHEY, SMNVEV (reference sequence). The CDR3 length is 14 residues. Expressed TCRB transcripts were sequenced because the entire RNA isolate underwent reverse transcription. Assay used: immunoSEQ multiplex PCR; TCRdb lists only in-frame clones, some missing. This table holds roughly 14,000 clones, over 55% found once. Study findings and constraints: Among patients with Type 1 diabetes, TCRB CDR3s were moderately but significantly shorter in every one of the four CD4+ subsets.

This clone turned up a few times. What it binds is not known. This receptor was taken from a young woman with type 1 diabetes. This rearrangement joins TRBV27 to TRBJ1-4; D might be TRBD1 (6 bases). Sequenced material: stem cell memory CD4+ T cells from blood. The DNA for the CDR3 is TGTGCCAGCAGTCGGACAGCAACTAATGAAAAACTGTTTTTT. Protein product: CASSRTATNEKLFF.